This T cell receptor (beta chain) was identified in a study of OX40 agonist ivuxolimab in advanced cancers. The assay was immunoSEQ multiplex PCR, and TCRdb's table has in-frame clones only and misses some. The repertoire holds about 81,000 clones, under 90% seen once, with more than 6% in the top ten. The germline gives CDR1 KGHSH, CDR2 LQKENI. V gave up 2 bases and J gave up 5 bases; unmatched junction bases: 5. This CDR3 comprises 17 residues. The count of this clone is one. Sequences were derived from CD4+ or CD8+ T cells sorted from blood, sampled in a trial of the OX40 agonist ivuxolimab. This rearrangement joins TRBV18 to TRBJ2-2; 13 bases line up with TRBD2. The TCR comes from an adult with an advanced solid tumor such as melanoma, head and neck, liver or kidney cancer. CDR3 region: CASSPIGTSGTTGELFF. Here the CDR3 DNA reads TGTGCCAGCTCACCAATTGGGACTAGCGGGACGACCGGGGAGCTGTTTTTT.